This T cell receptor beta chain was sequenced during a study of T cells in Graves' hyperthyroidism and ophthalmopathy. From RNA transcripts, TCR beta CDR3 regions were amplified. HTBI primers were the set used in a first-round RT-PCR of the TCR CDR3. MiXCR, applied by TCRdb to the multiplex PCR reads, yields one record per CDR3 protein. The sample holds about 290,000 distinct CDR3 sequences, roughly 13% seen once. The PBMCs were taken from 10 ml of fresh peripheral blood. Study results and caveats: Among thyroid clonotypes expanded above 0.001, most also appeared in blood.

This clonotype was seen ten or more times. The antigen is unknown. The CDR3 has 14 amino acids. Germline V gene sequence: CDR1 SGHRS, CDR2 YFSETQ. V dropped 4 bases and J dropped 4 bases, with 12 bases sitting between them. This sequence was found in a woman between 35 and 50 years old with Graves' hyperthyroidism. The V and J genes are TRBV5-1 and TRBJ1-3, with D uncertain. Sequencing used blood. The chain's CDR3 is CASSPHPDGNTIYF. The CDR3 DNA reads TGCGCCAGCAGCCCACATCCTGACGGAAACACCATATATTTT.